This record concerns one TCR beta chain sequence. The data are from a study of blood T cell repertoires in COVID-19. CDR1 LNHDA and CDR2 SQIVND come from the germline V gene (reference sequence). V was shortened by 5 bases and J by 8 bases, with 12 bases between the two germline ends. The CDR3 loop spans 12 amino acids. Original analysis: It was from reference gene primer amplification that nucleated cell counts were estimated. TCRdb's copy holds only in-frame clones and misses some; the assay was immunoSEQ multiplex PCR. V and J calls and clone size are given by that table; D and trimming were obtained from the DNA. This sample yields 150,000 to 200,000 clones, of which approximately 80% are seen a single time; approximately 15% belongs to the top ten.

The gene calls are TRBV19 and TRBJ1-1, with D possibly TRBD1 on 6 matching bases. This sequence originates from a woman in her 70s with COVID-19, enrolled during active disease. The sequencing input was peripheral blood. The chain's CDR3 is CASSPSGTEAFF. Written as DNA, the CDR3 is TGTGCCAGTAGTCCATCCGGGACAGAAGCTTTCTTT. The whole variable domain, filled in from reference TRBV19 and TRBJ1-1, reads DGGITQSPKYLFRKEGQNVTLSCEQNLNHDAMYWYRQDPGQGLRLIYYSQIVNDFQKGDIAEGYSVSREKKESFPLTVTSAQKNPTAFYLCASSPSGTEAFFGQGTRLTVV.